This T cell receptor (beta chain) was captured in a study of CXCR3-negative and CXCR3-positive naive CD8 T cells. Germline loops: CDR1 MDHEN, CDR2 SYDVKM. The CDR3 runs to 16 residues. UMI-labeled TRB cDNA libraries were prepared by 5' RACE. TCRdb reprocessed the 5' RACE reads; each CDR3 protein has one entry and no DNA is given. The specimen's table records roughly 40,000 distinct CDR3 sequences. The origin of this receptor is a human donor in good health. Some clones in this sample may be carry-over from other donors' samples. V gene TRBV28 combines with J gene TRBJ2-5; as DNA is missing, the TRBD2 call by TCRdb cannot be tested. Sequencing input: memory CD8+ T cells from blood. The chain's CDR3 is CASSPPLAGGQETQYF.